This T cell receptor (beta chain) was recorded in a study of cytomegalovirus exposure and HLA in healthy donors. Germline V CDR1 and CDR2: SGDLS, YYNGEE. V was pared by 0 bases and J by 4 bases, with 8 bases of the junction left unmatched. The CDR3 covers 17 residues. Vbeta (60) and Jbeta (13) primers were used in the PCR. Data came from immunoSEQ multiplex PCR; TCRdb stores just in-frame clones and leaves some out. The data show fewer than 55,000 clones, about 70% seen once. This TCR was sampled from a woman aged 50 to 65 in good health and CMV-seropositive. The V call is TRBV9, the J call TRBJ2-4; TRBD2 matches at 9 bases. Sequencing used PBMCs. CDR3 loop: CASSVEAGSGGKNIQYF. As DNA, the CDR3 is TGTGCCAGCAGCGTAGAAGCGGGGAGCGGGGGGAAAAACATTCAGTACTTC.